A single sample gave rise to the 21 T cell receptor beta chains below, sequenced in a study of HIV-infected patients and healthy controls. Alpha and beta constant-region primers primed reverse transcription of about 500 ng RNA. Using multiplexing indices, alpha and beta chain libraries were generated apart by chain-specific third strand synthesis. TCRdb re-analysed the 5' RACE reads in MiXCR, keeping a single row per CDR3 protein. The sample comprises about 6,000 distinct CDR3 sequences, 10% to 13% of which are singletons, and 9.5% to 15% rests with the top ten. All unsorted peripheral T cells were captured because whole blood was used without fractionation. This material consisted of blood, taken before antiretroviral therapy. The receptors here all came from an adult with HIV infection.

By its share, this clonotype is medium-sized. CDR3 in DNA: TGTGCCAGCACTGGATCCCCGGTCTCAGGCTACACCTTC. Translation gives CASTGSPVSGYTF. V and J are TRBV2 and TRBJ1-2; D uncertain. V was trimmed by 7 bases and J by 8 bases, leaving 17 bases between them. Germline values: CDR1 SNHLY, CDR2 FYNNEI. This CDR3 is 13 amino acids long.

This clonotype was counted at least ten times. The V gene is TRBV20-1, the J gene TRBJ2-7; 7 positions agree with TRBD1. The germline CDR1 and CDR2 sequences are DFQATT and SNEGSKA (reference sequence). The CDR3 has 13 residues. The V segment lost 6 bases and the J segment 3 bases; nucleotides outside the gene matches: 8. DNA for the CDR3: TGCAGTGCCAGGGACAGAGCTCACTACGAGCAGTACTTC. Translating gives CSARDRAHYEQYF.

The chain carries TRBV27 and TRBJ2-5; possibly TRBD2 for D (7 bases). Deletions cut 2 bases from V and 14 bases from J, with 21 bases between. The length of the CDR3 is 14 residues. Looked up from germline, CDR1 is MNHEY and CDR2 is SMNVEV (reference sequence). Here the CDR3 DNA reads TGTGCCAGCAGTTTACCCAGAGTTGGGGGGGCCCTCTACTTC. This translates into CASSLPRVGGALYF.

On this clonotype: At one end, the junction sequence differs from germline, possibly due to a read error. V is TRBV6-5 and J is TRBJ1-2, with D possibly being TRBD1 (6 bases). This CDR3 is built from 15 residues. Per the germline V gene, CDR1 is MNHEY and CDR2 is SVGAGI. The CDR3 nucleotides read TGTGCCAGCAGTGTTACAGGGACCGCGTTATATGACTACACATTC. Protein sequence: CASSVTGTALYDYTF.

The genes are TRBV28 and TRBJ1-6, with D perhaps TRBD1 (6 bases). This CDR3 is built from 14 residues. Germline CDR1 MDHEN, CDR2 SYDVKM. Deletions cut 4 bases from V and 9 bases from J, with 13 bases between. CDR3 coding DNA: TGTGCCAGCAGTTCCGGCTGGGGGCGTTCACCCCTCCACTTT. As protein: CASSSGWGRSPLHF.

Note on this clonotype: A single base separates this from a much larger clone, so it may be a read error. The CDR3 DNA reads as TGTGACAGCAGGCCGGGGGGTACCACTGAAGCTTTCTTT. This codes for CDSRPGGTTEAFF. The rearrangement joins TRBV6-5 to TRBJ1-1; tentative D call: TRBD1 (5 bases). Germline lookup yields CDR1 MNHEY and CDR2 SVGAGI. The CDR3 sequence is 13 residues long.

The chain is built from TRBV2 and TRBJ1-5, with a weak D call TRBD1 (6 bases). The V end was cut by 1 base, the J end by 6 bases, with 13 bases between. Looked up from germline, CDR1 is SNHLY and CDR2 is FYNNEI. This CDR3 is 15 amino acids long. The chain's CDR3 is CASSEVGGSIQPQHF. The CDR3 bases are TGTGCCAGCAGTGAAGTGGGGGGCAGTATTCAGCCCCAGCATTTT.

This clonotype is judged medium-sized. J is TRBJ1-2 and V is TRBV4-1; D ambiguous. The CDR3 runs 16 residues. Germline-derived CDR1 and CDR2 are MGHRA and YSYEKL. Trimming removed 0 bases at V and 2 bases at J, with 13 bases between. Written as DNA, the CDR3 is TGCGCCAGCAGCCAAGATCAAGCAGGACCGAACTATGGCTACACCTTC. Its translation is CASSQDQAGPNYGYTF.

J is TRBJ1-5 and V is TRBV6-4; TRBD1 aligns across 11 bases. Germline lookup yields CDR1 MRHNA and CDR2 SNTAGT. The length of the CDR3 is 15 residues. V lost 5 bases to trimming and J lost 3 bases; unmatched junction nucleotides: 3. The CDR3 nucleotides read TGTGCCAGCAGTCAGGACAGGGGGCACAATCAGCCCCAGCATTTT. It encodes CASSQDRGHNQPQHF.

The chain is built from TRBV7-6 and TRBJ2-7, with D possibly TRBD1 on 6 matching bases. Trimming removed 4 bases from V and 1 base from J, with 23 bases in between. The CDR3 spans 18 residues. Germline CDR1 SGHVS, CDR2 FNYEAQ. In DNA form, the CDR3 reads TGTGCCAGCAGCTCTGACAGGCCTAGCAATCCACGTTCCTACGAGCAGTACTTC. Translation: CASSSDRPSNPRSYEQYF.

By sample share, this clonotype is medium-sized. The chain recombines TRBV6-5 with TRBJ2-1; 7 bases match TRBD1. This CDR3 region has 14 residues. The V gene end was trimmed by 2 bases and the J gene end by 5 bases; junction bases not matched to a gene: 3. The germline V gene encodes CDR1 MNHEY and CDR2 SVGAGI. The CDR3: CASSYGTANNEQFF. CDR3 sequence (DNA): TGTGCCAGCAGTTACGGGACAGCGAACAATGAGCAGTTCTTC.

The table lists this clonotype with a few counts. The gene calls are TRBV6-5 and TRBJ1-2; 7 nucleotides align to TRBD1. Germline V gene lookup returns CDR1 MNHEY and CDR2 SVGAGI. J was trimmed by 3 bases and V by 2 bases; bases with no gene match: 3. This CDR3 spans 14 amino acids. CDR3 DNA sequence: TGTGCCAGCAGTTACGGCAGGGGGTACTATGGCTACACCTTC. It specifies CASSYGRGYYGYTF.

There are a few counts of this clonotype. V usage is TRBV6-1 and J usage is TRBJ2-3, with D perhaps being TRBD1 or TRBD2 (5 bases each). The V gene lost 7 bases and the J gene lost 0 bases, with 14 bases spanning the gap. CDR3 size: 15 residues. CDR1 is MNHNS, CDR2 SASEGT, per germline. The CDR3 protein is CASKTMGRSTDTQYF. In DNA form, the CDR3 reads TGTGCCAGCAAAACAATGGGACGCAGCACAGATACGCAGTATTTT.

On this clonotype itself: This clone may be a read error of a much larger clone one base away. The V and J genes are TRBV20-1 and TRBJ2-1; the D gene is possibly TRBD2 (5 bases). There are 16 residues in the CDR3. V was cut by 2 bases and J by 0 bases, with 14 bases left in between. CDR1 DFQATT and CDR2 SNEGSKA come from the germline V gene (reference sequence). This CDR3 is CSARSASWGSYNEQFF. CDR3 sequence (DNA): TGCAGTGCTAGATCAGCTAGCTGGGGCTCCTACAATGAGCAGTTCTTC.

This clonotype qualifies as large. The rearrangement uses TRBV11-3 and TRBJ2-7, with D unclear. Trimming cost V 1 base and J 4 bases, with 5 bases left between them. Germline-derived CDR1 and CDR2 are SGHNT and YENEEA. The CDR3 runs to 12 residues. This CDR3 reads CASSLGTYEQYF. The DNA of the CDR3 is TGTGCCAGCAGCTTAGGAACGTACGAGCAGTACTTC.

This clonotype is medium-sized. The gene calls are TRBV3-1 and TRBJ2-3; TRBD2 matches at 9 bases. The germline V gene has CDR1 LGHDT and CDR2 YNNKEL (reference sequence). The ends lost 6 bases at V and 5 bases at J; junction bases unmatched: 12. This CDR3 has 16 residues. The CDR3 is CASSLRGGGAIDTQYF. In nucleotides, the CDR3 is TGTGCCAGCAGTCTCAGGGGCGGGGGGGCGATAGATACGCAGTATTTT.

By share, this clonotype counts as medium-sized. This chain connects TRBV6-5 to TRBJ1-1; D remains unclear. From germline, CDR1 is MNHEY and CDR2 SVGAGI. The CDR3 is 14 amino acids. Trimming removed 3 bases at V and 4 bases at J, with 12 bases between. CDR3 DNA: TGTGCCAGCAGTTATGGAGGGAAAGGCACTGAAGCTTTCTTT. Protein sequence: CASSYGGKGTEAFF.

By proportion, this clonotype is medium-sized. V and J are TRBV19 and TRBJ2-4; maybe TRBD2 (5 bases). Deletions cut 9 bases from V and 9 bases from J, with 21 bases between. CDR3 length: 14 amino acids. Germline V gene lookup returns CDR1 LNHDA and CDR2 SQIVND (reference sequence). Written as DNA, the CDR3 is TGTGCCAGCCGGACCACGGCACTAGACGGCATTCAGTACTTC. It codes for CASRTTALDGIQYF.

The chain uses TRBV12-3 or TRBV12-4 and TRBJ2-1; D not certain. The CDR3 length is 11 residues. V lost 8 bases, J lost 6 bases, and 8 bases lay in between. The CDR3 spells CASPTSNEQFF. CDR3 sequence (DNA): TGTGCCAGCCCAACCAGCAATGAGCAGTTCTTC.

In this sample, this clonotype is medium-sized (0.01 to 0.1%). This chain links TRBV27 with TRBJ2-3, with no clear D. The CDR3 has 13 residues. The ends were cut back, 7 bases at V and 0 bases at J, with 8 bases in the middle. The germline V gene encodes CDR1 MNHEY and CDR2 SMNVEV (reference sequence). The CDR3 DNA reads TGTGCCAGCACCGCCGACAGCACAGATACGCAGTATTTT. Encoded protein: CASTADSTDTQYF.

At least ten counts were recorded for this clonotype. The CDR3 DNA is TGTGCCAGCTATCCCGGGTCGGACTCTGGAAACACCATATATTTT. Translation gives CASYPGSDSGNTIYF. This chain connects TRBV28 to TRBJ1-3; D remains ambiguous. Trimming cost V 8 bases and J 0 bases, with 14 bases left between them. The CDR3 contains 15 residues. Per germline, CDR1 MDHEN and CDR2 SYDVKM.